This T cell receptor beta chain came from a study of beta chain features in type 1 diabetes (dated by TCRdb to 2016 to 2018). Study-level background: Mean age, gender distribution, total cell number and subset yield were not different between patients and healthy donors. A total of under 120,000,000 sorted cells were examined across all samples, and RNA yield correlated strongly with the number of cells per subset. The study compared the TCRB repertoires of sorted circulating CD4+ T cell subsets in recently diagnosed type 1 diabetes patients with those in matched healthy donors. Whereas all 30 or so donors provided naive and central memory subsets, regulatory and stem cell-like memory subsets were isolated from just 8 patients and about 8 healthy donors. Points the paper makes about the study in general: Naive, central memory and regulatory TCRB repertoires appeared more similar among patients than among healthy donors. Sequencing cDNA rather than genomic DNA could over-represent highly expressing activated cells, although activation and CD3 levels did not differ between groups. In all four CD4+ subsets, TCRB CDR3 length was moderately but significantly shorter in type 1 diabetes patients. HLA sub-analyses involved small numbers of individuals, so any influence of HLA type on TCRB rearrangement remained unresolved. Patients with type 1 diabetes made fewer insertions and deleted more nucleotides at VDJ recombination sites, implying thymic rearrangement abnormalities. PCR might favor shorter templates, but patient and control samples were amplified and corrected together, so any skew would affect both groups equally.

V is trimmed back by 4 bases and J by 9 bases, and the junction contains 6 bases that no gene match accounts for. The CDR3, cysteine through phenylalanine, is 13 amino acids long. Only CDR3 DNA is held: 39 bases, read in frame from base 1. Looking up the germline V gene (reference sequence) yields CDR1 WNHNN and CDR2 SYGVQD. From each donor, a single peripheral blood sample of 100 to 150 mL on average was drawn into heparinised tubes. A BD FACSAria II and a panel including CD45RO, CCR7, CD25, CD127, CD95 and CD27 were used to sort naive, central memory, regulatory and stem cell-like memory CD4+ T cells. Every sorted population had a purity above 95%. PBMCs were separated immediately by Lymphoprep density gradient centrifugation and were stained directly, without being cultured. To minimize batch effects, samples were stained and sorted in pairs, one healthy donor with one patient per experiment. This clone occurred a few times. It has no known antigen specificity. No qualities accompany the bases; no much larger clone lies one base away.

The entire amount of isolated RNA was reverse transcribed using the High Capacity cDNA Reverse Transcription Kit, so the sequenced TCRB transcripts were expressed ones. Deep immunoSEQ sequencing was applied to naive, central memory and regulatory T cell samples, giving an average of roughly 3.5 million total reads per sample. Sorted cells were lysed in RLT buffer and RNA was extracted with DNase-treated RNeasy Micro or Mini kits, depending on cell number. To prevent cross-contamination, each cell subset was processed individually, whereas patient and healthy donor samples were processed jointly. TCRB sequences were amplified from cDNA with the immunoSEQ multiplex PCR, producing 87-bp fragments spanning the CDR3 region. Sequencing of the amplicons was done on the Illumina HiSeq platform. The authors' pipeline ran thus. Synthetic template baselines were used to correct PCR bias computationally, reads within Hamming distance 2 were collapsed together, and singletons that could not be merged were discarded. Reads were aligned against IMGT to assign V, D and J genes, CDR3 length and insertions or deletions at six rearrangement sites. Within each subset, clonotype counts were normalized to sorted cell number, after which true diversity and Gini coefficients were computed with the tcR R package. The overlap coefficient, calculated on TCRB nucleotide sequences, was used to quantify repertoire sharing. Entries here come from immuneACCESS through TCRdb and include only in-frame sequences with V and J called. Some clones fail to appear in such tables; in the studies checked, an unresolved V gene covers under half of the shortfall, and the cause of the remainder is unknown. The DNA gave D and trimming, while V, J and clone size come from that table. This sample is represented by roughly 100,000 clones; about 26% of them were singletons. The ten largest make up 0.53% of the sample.

Sequenced sample: central memory CD4+ T cells from blood. This chain joins TRBV10-1 to TRBJ1-2, with TRBD1 identical over 9 junction bases. The source of this sequence is a woman in her late teens or twenties with type 1 diabetes. Here is the DNA: TGCGCCAGCAGTGCGGACAGGGGTCGGAGCTACACCTTC. It codes for CASSADRGRSYTF.